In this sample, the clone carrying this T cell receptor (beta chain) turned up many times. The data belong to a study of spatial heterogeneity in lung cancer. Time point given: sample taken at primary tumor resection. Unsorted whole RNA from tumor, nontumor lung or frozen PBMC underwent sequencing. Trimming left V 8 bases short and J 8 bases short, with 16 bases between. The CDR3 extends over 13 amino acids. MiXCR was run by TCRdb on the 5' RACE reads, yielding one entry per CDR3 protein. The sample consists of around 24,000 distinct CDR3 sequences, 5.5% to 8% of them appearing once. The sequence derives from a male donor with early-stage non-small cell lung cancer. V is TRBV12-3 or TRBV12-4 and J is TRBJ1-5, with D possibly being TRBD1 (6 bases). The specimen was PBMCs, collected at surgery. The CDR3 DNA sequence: TGTGCCAGCGTGGGGGGGGCCGGGAAGCCCCAGCATTTT. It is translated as CASVGGAGKPQHF.